A single sample is the source of the 4 T cell receptor beta chains below, sequenced in a study of blood T cells in healthy people across ages. A second PCR, run for 7 to 11 cycles, used a sample-barcoded 5' primer plus a J-beta primer mix. TCRdb re-called the 5' RACE reads through MiXCR, storing one row per CDR3 protein. The data show 800,000 to 950,000 distinct CDR3 sequences, roughly 40% seen once. The sample taken for sequencing was blood. The receptors here all came from a man aged 18 to 30 in good health.

This sequence joins TRBV5-1 and TRBJ2-7; 11 bases line up with TRBD2. Germline CDR1 reads SGHRS; CDR2 reads YFSETQ. The CDR3 runs 15 residues. After removal of 5 bases from V and 2 bases from J, the junction contained 6 bases not matched to a gene. The DNA for the CDR3 is TGCGCCAGCAGTCCTACTAGCGGGGGTCCCTACGAGCAGTACTTC. Protein: CASSPTSGGPYEQYF.

A word on this clonotype: This clone may be a read error of a much larger clone one base away. The CDR3: CASSGDRGGEKLFF. The DNA for the CDR3 is TGTGCCAGCAGTGGGGATCGAGGTGGAGAAAAACTGTTTTTT. V gene TRBV25-1 combines with J gene TRBJ1-4; D is uncertain. CDR3 length equals 14 residues. Germline CDR1 and CDR2: MGHDK and SYGVNS. The V gene lost 4 bases and the J gene lost 8 bases, with 14 bases spanning the gap.

CDR3 coding DNA: TGTGCCAGCAGCCAAGATCCGGCTCAGGGAGATAACTATGGCTACACCTTC. As protein: CASSQDPAQGDNYGYTF. V gene TRBV3-1 combines with J gene TRBJ1-2; possible D gene TRBD1, 5 bases. From germline, CDR1 is LGHDT and CDR2 YNNKEL (reference sequence). The CDR3 extends over 17 amino acids. V lost 0 bases to trimming and J lost 1 base, with 15 bases between them.

The chain recombines TRBV5-1 with TRBJ1-1, with D perhaps matching TRBD1 (5 bases). Trimming cost V 2 bases and J 3 bases, with 14 bases left between them. Germline-derived CDR1 and CDR2 are SGHRS and YFSETQ. This CDR3 contains 15 residues. The CDR3 nucleotides read TGCGCCAGCAGCTTTCGGACGGGGGGAGACACTGAAGCTTTCTTT. Translating gives CASSFRTGGDTEAFF.